This is a list of T cell receptor beta chains from one sample in a study of T cells in Graves' hyperthyroidism and ophthalmopathy. TCRdb analysed the multiplex PCR reads with MiXCR anew, one entry per CDR3 protein. Here the sample spans roughly 380,000 distinct CDR3 sequences, about 15% being singletons. The material sequenced was blood. Source of these receptors: a woman in her sixties with Graves' hyperthyroidism. Both conserved end residues are part of each CDR3. A D gene is named only where the DNA matches it firmly. Clone size is not always given. Where it is, it says once, few, many or a class for expanded clones.

TRBJ2-3 TRBD2 many TRBV7-3 CATAVAGVSDTQYF TGTGCCACGGCTGTAGCGGGAGTATCGGATACGCAGTATTTT
TRBJ1-2 TRBD1 many TRBV6-1 CAISRTGDYTF TGTGCCATCTCGCGGACAGGAGACTACACCTTC
TRBJ1-1 NA many TRBV20-1 CSVPGEKEAFF TGCAGTGTACCGGGTGAGAAGGAAGCTTTCTTT
TRBJ2-3 NA few TRBV6-9 CASSDHSGLTYTQYF TGTGCCAGCAGTGACCACTCGGGACTTACCTATACGCAGTATTTT
TRBJ2-2 TRBD1 NA TRBV5-5 CASSGNRGLGLTGELFF TGTGCCAGCAGCGGAAACAGGGGGCTCGGACTAACCGGGGAGCTGTTTTTT
TRBJ2-2 TRBD1 NA TRBV5-6 CASSIRQGAGELFF TGTGCCAGCAGCATTCGACAGGGGGCCGGGGAGCTGTTTTTT
TRBJ2-3 NA few TRBV5-4 CASSLSRLFGEHTDTQYF TGTGCCAGCAGCCTGTCCCGTCTCTTCGGGGAGCACACAGATACGCAGTATTTT
TRBJ1-1 NA many TRBV12-3/TRBV12-4 CASSLETSGTEAFF TGTGCCAGCAGTTTAGAAACCTCGGGAACTGAAGCTTTCTTT
TRBJ1-2 NA many TRBV3-1 CASSQGVGDNYGYTF TGTGCCAGCAGCCAAGGGGTTGGGGATAACTATGGCTACACCTTC
TRBJ1-1 NA NA TRBV5-1 CASSVPGRGADTEAFF TGCGCCAGCAGCGTTCCGGGACGGGGGGCGGACACTGAAGCTTTCTTT
TRBJ2-5 NA many TRBV28 CASSKEGTQYF TGTGCCAGCAGTAAAGAGGGGACCCAGTACTTC
TRBJ1-6 NA many TRBV20-1 CSARADGISNSPLHF TGCAGTGCTAGAGCCGACGGAATTTCGAATTCACCCCTCCACTTT
TRBJ2-7 TRBD1 NA TRBV28 CASRPGTGYEQYF TGTGCCAGCAGGCCCGGGACAGGGTACGAGCAGTACTTC
TRBJ2-1 NA many TRBV2 CASSTPGRTVSGSSYNEQFF TGTGCCAGCAGTACTCCCGGCCGAACCGTCAGTGGAAGCTCCTACAATGAGCAGTTCTTC
TRBJ2-1 NA NA TRBV27 CASTGSYNEQFF TGTGCCAGCACAGGCTCCTACAATGAGCAGTTCTTC
TRBJ2-1 TRBD2 NA TRBV27 CASHPGLAGVLSFF TGTGCCAGTCATCCGGGACTAGCGGGAGTTCTATCGTTCTTC
TRBJ2-5 TRBD2 many TRBV27 CASRPPRVGLDDRKNLSWYF TGTGCCAGCAGGCCCCCCAGGGTAGGACTAGACGACCGAAAAAACTTAAGCTGGTACTTC
TRBJ1-6 NA NA TRBV7-8 CASSLESGSHYNSPLHF TGTGCCAGCAGCTTAGAGTCAGGCTCCCACTATAATTCACCCCTCCACTTT
TRBJ1-1 TRBD1 many TRBV18 CASSATGGRDTEAFF TGTGCCAGCTCGGCAACAGGGGGGAGGGACACTGAAGCTTTCTTT
TRBJ2-3 TRBD2 many TRBV2 CASIDGTSGGRRSTDTQYF TGTGCCAGCATTGACGGGACTAGCGGGGGACGTAGAAGCACAGATACGCAGTATTTT
TRBJ2-1 TRBD2 many TRBV28 CASIIGGTSGRSDQFF TGTGCCAGCATCATCGGCGGGACTAGCGGGAGATCTGACCAGTTCTTC
TRBJ2-2 NA few TRBV19 CASSIMGITGELFF TGTGCCAGTAGTATTATGGGTATCACCGGGGAGCTGTTTTTT
TRBJ2-1 NA NA TRBV6-1 CASKETANEQFF TGTGCCAGCAAAGAGACGGCCAATGAGCAGTTCTTC
TRBJ2-1 NA few TRBV7-9 CASRSTRGSSYNEQFF TGTGCCAGCAGATCCACCAGGGGCAGCTCCTACAATGAGCAGTTCTTC
TRBJ2-7 NA NA TRBV3-1 CASSQDGGGGYEQYF TGTGCCAGCAGCCAAGATGGGGGCGGTGGCTACGAGCAGTACTTC
TRBJ1-6 NA few TRBV10-3 CAISERDSPLHF TGTGCCATCAGTGAAAGGGATTCACCCCTCCACTTT
TRBJ2-3 TRBD2 many TRBV2 CASSEFAGAPDTQYF TGTGCCAGCAGTGAATTTGCGGGAGCCCCAGATACGCAGTATTTT
TRBJ2-5 TRBD1 many TRBV27 CASSFGTGGEETQYF TGTGCCAGCAGTTTTGGGACAGGGGGAGAAGAGACCCAGTACTTC
TRBJ2-2 TRBD1 NA TRBV24-1 CATRGQGGTGELFF TGTGCCACCAGGGGACAGGGGGGGACCGGGGAGCTGTTTTTT
TRBJ2-7 NA few TRBV6-6 CASSYLGISYEQYF TGTGCCAGCAGTTACCTAGGGATATCCTACGAGCAGTACTTC
TRBJ2-7 TRBD1 NA TRBV7-9 CASSFLDRNEQYF TGTGCCAGCAGCTTCCTGGACAGGAACGAGCAGTACTTC
TRBJ2-1 TRBD2 many TRBV11-3 CASSSLRGGRYNEQFF TGTGCCAGCAGTTCCCTCCGGGGGGGGCGTTACAATGAGCAGTTCTTC
TRBJ2-2 NA many TRBV4-1 CASSQDPGGDNTGELFF TGCGCCAGCAGCCAAGACCCGGGGGGCGATAACACCGGGGAGCTGTTTTTT
TRBJ2-1 TRBD1 NA TRBV7-8 CASEGQIGYNEQFF TGTGCCAGCGAGGGACAGATCGGCTACAATGAGCAGTTCTTC
TRBJ1-2 NA few TRBV4-1 CASSHFVELRTSMGYTF TGCGCCAGCAGTCACTTTGTAGAGTTGAGGACCTCTATGGGCTACACCTTC
TRBJ1-2 NA NA TRBV10-3 CAISRSVYGYTF TGTGCCATCAGCCGGTCCGTCTATGGCTACACCTTC
TRBJ1-1 NA many TRBV20-1 CSAPGAMNTEAFF TGCAGTGCCCCAGGAGCAATGAACACTGAAGCTTTCTTT
TRBJ2-1 NA NA TRBV11-2 CASSLASAANEQFF TGTGCCAGCAGCTTAGCCTCAGCAGCGAATGAGCAGTTCTTC
TRBJ2-1 TRBD2 many TRBV20-1 CSARDPGGPYNEQFF TGCAGTGCTAGAGATCCGGGAGGCCCCTACAATGAGCAGTTCTTC
TRBJ2-1 TRBD2 many TRBV11-1 CASSAGTSAYNEQFF TGTGCCAGCAGCGCCGGGACTAGTGCCTACAATGAGCAGTTCTTC
TRBJ1-1 NA many TRBV30 CAWSPYGAEAFF TGTGCCTGGAGTCCATACGGGGCTGAAGCTTTCTTT
TRBJ2-5 NA many TRBV20-1 CSASRTEETQYF TGCAGTGCTAGTAGGACAGAAGAGACCCAGTACTTC
TRBJ2-7 TRBD2 many TRBV14 CASSHVSSGTSGRAHEQYF TGTGCCAGCAGCCATGTGTCCAGCGGGACTAGCGGGAGGGCCCACGAGCAGTACTTC
TRBJ1-2 TRBD1 few TRBV7-9 CASSPMTGNGYTF TGTGCCAGCAGCCCAATGACAGGGAATGGCTACACCTTC
TRBJ1-1 TRBD1 many TRBV20-1 CSASAPGQANTEAFF TGCAGTGCTAGCGCCCCCGGACAGGCAAACACTGAAGCTTTCTTT
TRBJ1-2 TRBD1 many TRBV20-1 CSASRDRAIYGYTF TGCAGTGCTTCCCGGGACAGAGCCATCTATGGCTACACCTTC
TRBJ2-7 TRBD2 many TRBV5-6 CASSRGLAVSSYEQYF TGTGCCAGCAGCCGAGGACTAGCGGTGAGCTCCTACGAGCAGTACTTC
TRBJ2-3 TRBD2 many TRBV7-2 CASSPAGREGTYYNYTDTQYF TGTGCCAGCAGCCCCGCCGGTCGGGAGGGTACATACTACAATTACACAGATACGCAGTATTTT
TRBJ1-2 TRBD1 many TRBV7-9 CASSPTRTGLGCTF TGTGCCAGCAGCCCCACTCGGACAGGCTTGGGTTGCACCTTC
TRBJ2-2 NA NA TRBV28 CASGLNTGELFF TGTGCAAGCGGTTTGAACACCGGGGAGCTGTTTTTT
TRBJ2-1 TRBD2 many TRBV10-3 CAISGLAGGLNEQFF TGTGCCATCAGTGGCCTAGCGGGAGGGCTCAATGAGCAGTTCTTC
TRBJ2-7 NA many TRBV2 CASSEQRYEQYF TGTGCCAGCAGTGAACAGAGATACGAGCAGTACTTC
TRBJ2-7 TRBD2 many TRBV11-2 CASRELAGTYEQYF TGTGCCAGCAGGGAACTAGCGGGGACCTACGAGCAGTACTTC
TRBJ1-2 NA many TRBV27 CASSATANYGYTF TGTGCCAGCAGCGCGACAGCTAACTATGGCTACACCTTC
TRBJ2-3 NA many TRBV30 CAWGTDTQYF TGTGCCTGGGGGACAGATACGCAGTATTTT
TRBJ2-1 NA many TRBV20-1 CSAREPGLGYNEQFF TGCAGTGCTAGAGAACCGGGACTGGGATACAATGAGCAGTTCTTC